This entry lists 31 T cell receptor beta chains sequenced from one sample in a study of T-cell reconstitution after alpha-beta-depleted transplantation in children. This sample's TCRbeta library carried unique molecular identifier barcodes. From the PCR reads, TCRdb called clonotypes with MiXCR, one entry per CDR3 protein. The sample shows around 200,000 distinct CDR3 sequences, around 8.4% of them seen only once. The source was PBMCs, mostly from graft donor cells, collected 360 days after TCRalphabeta/CD19-depleted stem cell transplant. These receptors all stem from a male patient under 10 years old who had a stem cell transplant for acute myeloid leukemia, so the T cells may come from the graft donor.

At least ten counts were recorded for this clonotype. This sequence joins TRBV20-1 and TRBJ1-1; D is unclear. CDR1 and CDR2 (germline): DFQATT, SNEGSKA (reference sequence). Trimming took 3 bases from V and 4 from J, leaving 9 bases between them. The CDR3 has 12 residues. For the CDR3, the DNA is TGCAGTGCTAGTCCCACTATCACTGAAGCTTTCTTT. It codes for CSASPTITEAFF.

The chain is built from TRBV6-5 and TRBJ2-2; D not certain. The CDR3 has 13 residues. From germline, CDR1 is MNHEY and CDR2 SVGAGI. Trimming removed 6 bases from V and 7 bases from J, with 12 bases in between. CDR3 region: CASSYMNHGELFF. The CDR3 DNA is TGTGCCAGCAGCTACATGAACCACGGGGAGCTGTTTTTT.

This clonotype showed up many times. This rearrangement joins TRBV5-1 to TRBJ2-3; D uncertain. V was shortened by 4 bases and J by 4 bases, with 10 bases between the two germline ends. The CDR3 length is 13 residues. Looked up from germline, CDR1 is SGHRS and CDR2 is YFSETQ. CDR3 loop: CASSPDLPDTQYF. CDR3 nucleotides: TGCGCCAGCAGCCCAGACCTGCCAGATACGCAGTATTTT.

This clonotype was counted at least ten times. In DNA, the CDR3 is TGTGCCAGCAGTTGGACTAGCGGGAGCAATGAGCAGTTCTTC. It translates to CASSWTSGSNEQFF. The chain carries TRBV12-3 or TRBV12-4 and TRBJ2-1; 13 bases are shared with TRBD2. The ends lost 4 bases at V and 6 bases at J; junction bases unmatched: 0. CDR3 length: 14 amino acids.

J is TRBJ1-2 and V is TRBV2, with 8 bases identical to TRBD1. Trimming cost V 8 bases and J 0 bases; bases outside gene matches: 11. CDR1 and CDR2 from the germline V gene are SNHLY and FYNNEI. CDR3 length equals 16 residues. In DNA form, the CDR3 reads TGTGCCAGCGCTTGGGACAGGTCTCCGACTAACTATGGCTACACCTTC. Protein product: CASAWDRSPTNYGYTF. Variable domain in full (rest from reference TRBV2 and TRBJ1-2): EPEVTQTPSHQVTQMGQEVILRCVPISNHLYFYWYRQILGQKVEFLVSFYNNEISEKSEIFDDQFSVERPDGSNFTLKIRSTKLEDSAMYFCASAWDRSPTNYGYTFGSGTRLTVV.

V and J are TRBV20-1 and TRBJ2-7; D is unresolved. This CDR3 has 13 residues. Trimming stripped 7 bases from V and 3 bases from J, with 16 bases between. Germline CDR1 is DFQATT and CDR2 is SNEGSKA (reference sequence). DNA for the CDR3: TGCAGTGTGGCTAGTAAGAAGGTCTACGAGCAGTACTTC. Protein sequence: CSVASKKVYEQYF.

This clonotype was seen repeatedly, ten times or more. The chain is built from TRBV11-2 and TRBJ2-7; a weak D match, TRBD1 (6 bases). The CDR3 consists of 17 residues. From germline, CDR1 is SGHAT and CDR2 FQNNGV. V was trimmed by 5 bases and J by 0 bases, leaving 20 bases between them. The CDR3 is CASSPLAAYRDSYEQYF. As DNA, the CDR3 is TGTGCCAGCAGCCCATTAGCCGCCTACAGGGACTCCTACGAGCAGTACTTC.

CDR3 protein: CASTFRKGGAYEQYF. In DNA, the CDR3 is TGTGCCAGCACCTTCCGTAAGGGAGGGGCCTACGAGCAGTACTTC. The V and J genes are TRBV12-3 or TRBV12-4 and TRBJ2-7; 7 bases match TRBD2. V gave up 7 bases and J gave up 2 bases; unmatched junction bases: 11. CDR3 length: 15 residues.

This clonotype was seen a handful of times. The chain is built from TRBV20-1 and TRBJ1-1; D remains unclear. Germline V gene sequence: CDR1 DFQATT, CDR2 SNEGSKA (reference sequence). Trimming stripped 3 bases from V and 1 base from J, with 6 bases between. The CDR3 contains 12 residues. CDR3 nucleotide sequence: TGCAGTGCTAGCGGTACGAACACTGAAGCTTTCTTT. It yields the protein CSASGTNTEAFF.

The rearrangement joins TRBV5-6 to TRBJ2-2; D remains unclear. Trimming stripped 5 bases from V and 1 base from J, with 9 bases between. The germline V gene has CDR1 SGHDT and CDR2 YYEEEE. The CDR3 is 14 residues long. The CDR3 sequence: CASRVARNTGELFF. CDR3 sequence (DNA): TGTGCCAGCAGGGTAGCACGGAACACCGGGGAGCTGTTTTTT.

The V call is TRBV11-2, the J call TRBJ2-7, with 7 nucleotides matching TRBD2. Per germline, CDR1 SGHAT and CDR2 FQNNGV. The CDR3 sequence is 16 residues long. V was pared by 1 base and J by 2 bases, with 8 bases of the junction left unmatched. The CDR3 region has the DNA TGTGCCAGCAGCTTAGCTCTTCATGCGGGGGCCTACGAGCAGTACTTC. It yields the protein CASSLALHAGAYEQYF.

This clonotype was observed at least ten times. The chain uses TRBV5-1 and TRBJ1-1, with TRBD1 as a possible D gene (5 bases). CDR3 length equals 16 residues. V lost 5 bases and J lost 0, with 17 bases in between. CDR1 is SGHRS and CDR2 is YFSETQ in the germline V gene. The CDR3 DNA sequence: TGCGCCAGCAGTTGGCTGTCTGGGACGGTGAACACTGAAGCTTTCTTT. It yields the protein CASSWLSGTVNTEAFF.

CDR3 nucleotides: TGCAGCGTGGGGGCCTTTATCGGGGGCGCGGGGGAGCAGTACTTC. It yields the protein CSVGAFIGGAGEQYF. J is TRBJ2-7 and V is TRBV29-1; D assignment may be TRBD1 or TRBD2 (6 bases each). The CDR3 is made up of 15 amino acids. CDR1 SQVTM and CDR2 ANQGSEA come from the germline V gene. The ends were cut back, 6 bases at V and 7 bases at J, with 25 bases in the middle.

This clonotype was counted many times. The chain links TRBV20-1 to TRBJ2-5; 8 nucleotides align to TRBD2. Germline V gene sequence: CDR1 DFQATT, CDR2 SNEGSKA (reference sequence). The CDR3 sequence is 14 residues long. Trimming took 6 bases from V and 2 from J; bases not matched to a gene: 8. The CDR3 is CSAERAGAQETQYF. The CDR3 DNA reads as TGCAGTGCCGAGAGAGCGGGGGCGCAAGAGACCCAGTACTTC.

The chain couples TRBV12-3 or TRBV12-4 to TRBJ2-2; D assignment may be TRBD1 or TRBD2 (5 bases each). Trimming took 6 bases from V and 2 from J, leaving 13 bases between them. This CDR3 contains 15 residues. As DNA, the CDR3 is TGTGCCAGCAGGCAAGGGGACGGAAACACCGGGGAGCTGTTTTTT. Amino acid sequence: CASRQGDGNTGELFF.

The chain links TRBV6-4 to TRBJ2-1; 7 nucleotides align to TRBD2. Losses at the gene ends were 5 bases for V and 6 bases for J; bases not matched to a gene: 10. The germline V gene has CDR1 MRHNA and CDR2 SNTAGT. The CDR3 has 15 residues. CDR3 sequence: CASSQSGGRRNEQFF. CDR3 nucleotides: TGTGCCAGCAGTCAATCGGGGGGTAGACGCAATGAGCAGTTCTTC.

In the case of this clonotype: Compared with germline, one end of the junction differs, possibly owing to a read error. The chain carries TRBV6-2 or TRBV6-3 and TRBJ2-5, with 7 bases that match TRBD1. Germline CDR1 and CDR2: MNHEY and SVGEGT. CDR3 length: 12 amino acids. CDR3 protein: CACRGTQETQYF. The CDR3 region has the DNA TGTGCCTGCAGGGGGACACAAGAGACCCAGTACTTC.

This clonotype showed up just a few times. This chain links TRBV29-1 with TRBJ2-1, with D unresolved. CDR3 size: 11 residues. Germline V lookup: CDR1 SQVTM, CDR2 ANQGSEA. Trimming took 8 bases from V and 1 from J, leaving 6 bases between them. CDR3 in DNA: TGCAGCCAAGGTTCCTACAATGAGCAGTTCTTC. This sequence encodes CSQGSYNEQFF.

Ten or more counts support this clonotype. The chain employs TRBV7-8 and TRBJ1-2; a possible D gene is TRBD1 (5 bases). Germline CDR1 reads SGHVS; CDR2 reads FQNEAQ. With 3 bases removed from V and 3 bases from J, the gap between germline ends came to 17 bases. The CDR3 runs 16 residues. Here the CDR3 DNA reads TGTGCCAGCAGCTTCTCTCGGGCAGGGCCCGACTATGGCTACACCTTC. Its translation is CASSFSRAGPDYGYTF.

This clonotype was seen only a few times. The gene calls are TRBV7-9 and TRBJ2-7; D may correspond to TRBD1 or TRBD2 (5 bases each). Germline V CDR1 and CDR2: SEHNR, FQNEAQ (reference sequence). This CDR3 contains 12 residues. V was shortened by 2 bases and J by 13 bases, with 15 bases between the two germline ends. In nucleotides, the CDR3 is TGTGCCAGCAGCTTAAACCCCGAGGGGCAATACTTC. This translates into CASSLNPEGQYF.

This clonotype has just a few counts. The chain combines TRBV7-9 with TRBJ2-3; 9 bases are shared with TRBD2. Germline V CDR1 and CDR2: SEHNR, FQNEAQ (reference sequence). The CDR3 is 16 amino acids. Unmatched junction bases numbered 5, after V lost 4 bases and J lost 0 bases. CDR3 loop: CASSSRLAASTDTQYF. The DNA for the CDR3 is TGTGCCAGCAGCTCGAGACTAGCGGCTAGCACAGATACGCAGTATTTT.

The gene calls are TRBV12-3 or TRBV12-4 and TRBJ2-1, with TRBD2 identical over 7 bases. Trimming at V came to 6 bases and at J to 6 bases, leaving 5 bases not matched to a gene. The length of the CDR3 is 13 residues. DNA for the CDR3: TGTGCCAGCAGGCCTTCGGGAGGCAATGAGCAGTTCTTC. This gives the protein CASRPSGGNEQFF.

For this clonotype: Compared with germline, one end of the junction differs, possibly owing to a read error. J is TRBJ2-1 and V is TRBV6-2 or TRBV6-3; D is possibly TRBD2 (5 bases). Looked up from germline, CDR1 is MNHEY and CDR2 is SVGEGT. The CDR3 has 15 residues. The CDR3 DNA reads as TGTGCCAGCAGTTACAAGGGAGTCTCCTACGATGAGCAGTTCTTC. Its translation is CASSYKGVSYDEQFF.

This clonotype was seen repeatedly, ten times or more. This sequence joins TRBV6-5 and TRBJ2-3; maybe TRBD2 (5 bases). The length of the CDR3 is 14 residues. Trimming took 2 bases from V and 5 from J, leaving 11 bases between them. Germline values: CDR1 MNHEY, CDR2 SVGAGI. Written as DNA, the CDR3 is TGTGCCAGCAGTTACAGAGGGTACGGAGATACGCAGTATTTT. Translation: CASSYRGYGDTQYF.

The sample holds many counts of this clonotype. The chain uses TRBV7-2 and TRBJ2-3; D unclear. Germline-derived CDR1 and CDR2 are SGHTA and FQGNSA. Trimming removed 5 bases at V and 2 bases at J, with 11 bases between. The CDR3 consists of 14 residues. This CDR3 is CASSPWPNTDTQYF. DNA for the CDR3: TGTGCCAGCAGCCCATGGCCCAACACAGATACGCAGTATTTT. Full variable domain (outside the CDR3, taken from reference TRBV7-2 and TRBJ2-3): GAGVSQSPSNKVTEKGKDVELRCDPISGHTALYWYRQSLGQGLEFLIYFQGNSAPDKSGLPSDRFSAERTGGSVSTLTIQRTQQEDSAVYLCASSPWPNTDTQYFGPGTRLTVL.

The chain is built from TRBV19 and TRBJ2-3, with a possible D match to TRBD2 (7 bases). Germline CDR1 LNHDA, CDR2 SQIVND (reference sequence). This CDR3 is built from 15 residues. The ends were cut back, 4 bases at V and 0 bases at J, with 11 bases in the middle. CDR3 nucleotides: TGTGCCAGTAGTAGCGGGGGCCTGAGCACAGATACGCAGTATTTT. Translating gives CASSSGGLSTDTQYF.

This clonotype showed up many times. The rearrangement links TRBV28 to TRBJ1-1; D not certain. The CDR3 has 16 amino acids. CDR1 MDHEN and CDR2 SYDVKM come from the germline V gene. Trimming left V 5 bases short and J 0 bases short, with 16 bases between. CDR3: CASSPRQLSLNTEAFF. The DNA of the CDR3 is TGTGCCAGCAGTCCCCGACAATTGTCGCTGAACACTGAAGCTTTCTTT. Full variable domain (remainder filled in from reference TRBV28 and TRBJ1-1): DVKVTQSSRYLVKRTGEKVFLECVQDMDHENMFWYRQDPGLGLRLIYFSYDVKMKEKGDIPEGYSVSREKKERFSLILESASTNQTSMYLCASSPRQLSLNTEAFFGQGTRLTVV.

In its sample, this clonotype was seen a few times. Here the CDR3 DNA reads TGTGCCAGCAGTTACAGGCCTACCCTAGCGAGCTCCTACGAGCAGTACTTC. Its protein is CASSYRPTLASSYEQYF. The genes are TRBV6-2 or TRBV6-3 and TRBJ2-7; perhaps TRBD2 as D (6 bases). The CDR3 is made up of 17 amino acids. Trimming pared 2 bases from V and 0 bases from J, leaving 17 bases between. The germline V gene encodes CDR1 MNHEY and CDR2 SVGEGT.

The chain is built from TRBV20-1 and TRBJ2-2, with D unresolved. The CDR3 spans 12 residues. V shed 0 bases and J shed 4 bases, with 3 bases lying between them. CDR1 DFQATT and CDR2 SNEGSKA come from the germline V gene (reference sequence). CDR3 sequence reads: CSARDVTGELFF. The CDR3 DNA reads as TGCAGTGCTAGAGATGTCACCGGGGAGCTGTTTTTT.

The table lists this clonotype with a few counts. The chain employs TRBV5-1 and TRBJ1-1, with D possibly being TRBD1 (6 bases). With 0 bases removed from V and 1 base from J, the gap between germline ends came to 7 bases. This CDR3 comprises 14 residues. From germline, CDR1 is SGHRS and CDR2 YFSETQ. For the CDR3, the DNA is TGCGCCAGCAGCTTGGCGGACAGGAACACTGAAGCTTTCTTT. It yields the protein CASSLADRNTEAFF. Using reference TRBV5-1 and TRBJ1-1 for the parts outside the CDR3, the full variable domain is KAGVTQTPRYLIKTRGQQVTLSCSPISGHRSVSWYQQTPGQGLQFLFEYFSETQRNKGNFPGRFSGRQFSNSRSEMNVSTLELGDSALYLCASSLADRNTEAFFGQGTRLTVV.

In its sample, this clonotype was seen many times. The J gene is TRBJ1-6, the V gene TRBV12-3 or TRBV12-4; D is uncertain. V lost 0 bases to trimming and J lost 6 bases, with 0 bases between them. This CDR3 is 12 amino acids long. CDR3 in amino acids: CASSLANSPLHF. DNA for the CDR3: TGTGCCAGCAGTTTAGCTAATTCACCCCTCCACTTT.